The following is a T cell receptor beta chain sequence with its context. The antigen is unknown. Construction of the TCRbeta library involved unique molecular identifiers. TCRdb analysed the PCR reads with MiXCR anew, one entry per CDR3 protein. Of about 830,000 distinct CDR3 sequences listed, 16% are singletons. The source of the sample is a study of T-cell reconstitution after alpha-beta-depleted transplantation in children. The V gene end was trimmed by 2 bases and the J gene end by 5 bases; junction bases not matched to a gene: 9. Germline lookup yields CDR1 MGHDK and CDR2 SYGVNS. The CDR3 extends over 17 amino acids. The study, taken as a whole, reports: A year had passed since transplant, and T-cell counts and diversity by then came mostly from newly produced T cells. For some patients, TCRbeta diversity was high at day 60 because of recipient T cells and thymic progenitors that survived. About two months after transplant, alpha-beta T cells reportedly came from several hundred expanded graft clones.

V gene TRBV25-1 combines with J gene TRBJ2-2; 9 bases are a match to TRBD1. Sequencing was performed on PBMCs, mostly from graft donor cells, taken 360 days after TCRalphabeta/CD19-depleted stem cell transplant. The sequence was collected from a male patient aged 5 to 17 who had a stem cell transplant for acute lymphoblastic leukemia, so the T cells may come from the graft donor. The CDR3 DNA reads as TGTGCCAGCAGTGAACTGGGACAGGGAAAAAGTACCGGGGAGCTGTTTTTT. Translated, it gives CASSELGQGKSTGELFF.